A single sample is the source of the 8 T cell receptor beta chains below, sequenced in a study of T cells in Graves' hyperthyroidism and ophthalmopathy. Authors of the study amplified TCR beta CDR3 regions from RNA transcripts. Primed by the HTBI set, a first-round RT-PCR was run on the TCR CDR3. TCRdb independently ran MiXCR on the multiplex PCR reads; one entry per CDR3 protein. The sample consists of 90,000 to 120,000 distinct CDR3 sequences, 16% of them appearing once. The specimen was blood. The receptors were gathered from a woman between 45 and 60 years old with Graves' hyperthyroidism.

This clonotype showed up many times. This chain uses TRBV13 with TRBJ1-1; D remains unclear. In germline, CDR1 is PRHDT, CDR2 FYEKMQ (reference sequence). Trimming cost V 4 bases and J 6 bases, with 6 bases left between them. The CDR3 loop spans 11 amino acids. DNA for the CDR3: TGTGCCAGCAGCTCCGAGGCTGAAGCTTTCTTT. Protein sequence: CASSSEAEAFF.

This clonotype was detected only a few times. The CDR3 region is CASRRTGMSSYEQYF. DNA for the CDR3: TGTGCCAGCAGGCGGACAGGGATGAGCTCCTACGAGCAGTACTTC. This rearrangement joins TRBV28 to TRBJ2-7; 8 nucleotides match TRBD1. The CDR3 runs to 15 residues. V was clipped by 6 bases and J by 0 bases; unmatched bases: 7. Per the germline V gene, CDR1 is MDHEN and CDR2 is SYDVKM. Supplemented by reference TRBV28 and TRBJ2-7, the full variable domain reads DVKVTQSSRYLVKRTGEKVFLECVQDMDHENMFWYRQDPGLGLRLIYFSYDVKMKEKGDIPEGYSVSREKKERFSLILESASTNQTSMYLCASRRTGMSSYEQYFGPGTRLTVT.

The DNA of the CDR3 is TGTGCCTGGAGTGTCGGACACTACACTGAAGCTTTCTTT. Its translation: CAWSVGHYTEAFF. The gene calls are TRBV30 and TRBJ1-1; tentative D call: TRBD1 (5 bases). This CDR3 contains 13 residues. The germline gives CDR1 GTSNPN, CDR2 SVGIG (reference sequence). V lost 0 bases and J lost 3, with 8 bases in between.

This clonotype appeared many times. The chain joins TRBV20-1 to TRBJ1-3; 7 positions match TRBD1. V lost 0 bases and J lost 4; bases outside the gene matches: 3. This CDR3 has 14 amino acids. Germline CDR1 DFQATT, CDR2 SNEGSKA (reference sequence). The DNA of the CDR3 is TGCAGTGCTAGAGACTCGGGACAGGGAAACACCATATATTTT. This gives the protein CSARDSGQGNTIYF.

The genes are TRBV4-1 and TRBJ1-5; no firm D call. The germline CDR1 and CDR2 sequences are MGHRA and YSYEKL. V was clipped by 2 bases and J by 6 bases, with 11 bases between them. The CDR3 spans 14 residues. CDR3 sequence reads: CASSQWAPTQPQHF. The CDR3 nucleotides read TGCGCCAGCAGCCAATGGGCCCCCACTCAGCCCCAGCATTTT.

A remark on this clonotype: This clone may be a read error of a much larger clone one base away. J is TRBJ2-3 and V is TRBV28, with 9 positions matching TRBD2. The CDR3 spans 13 residues. CDR1 is MDHEN and CDR2 is SYDVKM in the germline V gene. This chain's CDR3 is CASSGSGTDAQYF. The CDR3 DNA reads as TGTGCCAGTAGCGGGAGCGGTACAGATGCGCAGTATTTT.

The chain employs TRBV11-2 and TRBJ2-7; 8 positions match TRBD1. Germline V gene lookup returns CDR1 SGHAT and CDR2 FQNNGV. The CDR3 loop spans 16 amino acids. J was trimmed by 0 bases and V by 4 bases; bases with no gene match: 8. In DNA form, the CDR3 reads TGTGCCAGCAGCTCTCCTCGGCAGGGGGCCTCCTACGAGCAGTACTTC. Its protein is CASSSPRQGASYEQYF.

Ten or more counts support this clonotype. This chain joins TRBV5-1 and TRBJ1-6, with D perhaps matching TRBD1 (5 bases). The CDR3 runs to 15 residues. Per the germline V gene, CDR1 is SGHRS and CDR2 is YFSETQ. V dropped 4 bases and J dropped 7 bases, with 15 bases sitting between them. The CDR3 sequence: CASSRGLGLNSPLHF. The CDR3 DNA reads as TGCGCCAGCAGCAGGGGCCTCGGCCTCAATTCACCCCTCCACTTT.